Below are 13 T cell receptor beta chains sequenced from a single sample in a study of persistence of HIV-infected CD4 T cells. The libraries were made with immunoSEQ version 4 in survey mode. Libraries were prepared by immunoSEQ multiplex PCR; TCRdb keeps only in-frame clonotypes and omits some of them. The table includes about 46,000 clones, about nine tenths detected once. The antigens for these receptors are not known. Anti-CD3/anti-CD28 beads served as a nonspecific positive control stimulus. Sorting selected CD4+ T cells upregulating both CD40 ligand and CD69. This specimen consisted of CD4+ T cells sorted from PBMCs after 18-hour stimulation, obtained from a patient who received antiretroviral therapy. All receptors come from an adult woman with HIV who was CMV-seropositive.

This sequence joins TRBV5-8 and TRBJ2-5, with D perhaps matching TRBD2 (6 bases). Germline V gene lookup returns CDR1 SGHTS and CDR2 YDEGEE. Trimming took off 2 bases at V and 0 bases at J, with 8 bases between the two ends. This CDR3 spans 14 amino acids. The CDR3 nucleotides read TGTGCCAGCAGCTTCGGGGGTAACCAAGAGACCCAGTACTTC. This codes for CASSFGGNQETQYF.

The chain uses TRBV21-1 and TRBJ2-5; TRBD2 reflects the table's D call only, with no check against the DNA. TRBV21-1 is deemed a pseudogene. This CDR3 comprises 18 residues. CDR3 residues: CASTPTTGRSVVGETQYF. The CDR3, as DNA: TGTGCCAGCACCCCGACTACCGGACGCTCAGTCGTCGGTGAGACCCAGTACTTC.

The chain carries TRBV4-1 and TRBJ1-2; no definite D call. V lost 3 bases to trimming and J lost 2 bases, with 4 bases between them. Germline CDR1 MGHRA, CDR2 YSYEKL. The CDR3 runs 12 residues. CDR3 coding DNA: TGCGCCAGCAGCCAGAGCAACTATGGCTACACCTTC. The encoded protein is CASSQSNYGYTF.

The chain uses TRBV7-8 and TRBJ2-7; 7 bases map to TRBD2. Germline V gene data show CDR1 as SGHVS and CDR2 as FQNEAQ. This CDR3 comprises 15 residues. Losses at the gene ends were 5 bases for V and 0 bases for J; bases not matched to a gene: 7. The CDR3: CASSLHERDSYEQYF. The CDR3 DNA reads TGTGCCAGCAGCCTACACGAGCGGGACTCCTACGAGCAGTACTTC.

This chain uses TRBV19 with TRBJ1-1; the D gene is possibly TRBD1 (6 bases). Trimming removed 6 bases from V and 6 bases from J, with 14 bases in between. The CDR3 contains 13 residues. Germline V gene sequence: CDR1 LNHDA, CDR2 SQIVND (reference sequence). The CDR3 bases are TGTGCCAGTAGGCTCAACGGGGGCTCTGAAGCTTTCTTT. Translated: CASRLNGGSEAFF.

CDR3 sequence reads: CASSELNEQFF. The CDR3 coding sequence is TGTGCCAGCAGTGAACTAAATGAGCAGTTCTTC. The V and J genes are TRBV2 and TRBJ2-1; no firm D call. With 2 bases removed from V and 7 bases from J, the gap between germline ends came to 3 bases. Germline-derived CDR1 and CDR2 are SNHLY and FYNNEI. This CDR3 region has 11 residues. Full variable domain (rest looked up from reference TRBV2 and TRBJ2-1): EPEVTQTPSHQVTQMGQEVILRCVPISNHLYFYWYRQILGQKVEFLVSFYNNEISEKSEIFDDQFSVERPDGSNFTLKIRSTKLEDSAMYFCASSELNEQFFGPGTRLTVL.

This clone appeared once. This chain joins TRBV19 and TRBJ1-5; TRBD1 matches 7 bases. V lost 1 base, J lost 1 base, and 19 bases stayed unmatched. This CDR3 contains 21 residues. The germline CDR1 and CDR2 sequences are LNHDA and SQIVND (reference sequence). The CDR3 DNA reads TGTGCCAGTAGTATAGGACAGGGTTGGCGGGGTTGGGAAACCAGCAATCAGCCCCAGCATTTT. This gives the protein CASSIGQGWRGWETSNQPQHF.

This clone appeared a single time. This chain connects TRBV5-1 to TRBJ2-3; 7 nucleotides match TRBD1. J was trimmed by 6 bases and V by 2 bases; bases with no gene match: 6. This CDR3 comprises 14 residues. The germline gives CDR1 SGHRS, CDR2 YFSETQ. The CDR3: CASSFETGMDTQYF. CDR3 DNA sequence: TGCGCCAGCAGCTTCGAGACAGGGATGGATACGCAGTATTTT.

The chain uses TRBV3-1 (or the pseudogene TRBV3-2) and TRBJ1-3; no clear D gene. Germline CDR1 reads LGHDT; CDR2 reads YNNKEL (reference sequence). The V end lost 2 bases, the J end lost 10 bases, and 15 bases lay between the germline ends. The CDR3 totals 14 residues. The CDR3 region has the DNA TGTGCCAGCAGCCAAAGATGGTCCCATCAGACCATATATTTT. This gives the protein CASSQRWSHQTIYF.

The chain recombines TRBV7-2 with TRBJ2-7, with 7 bases identical to TRBD2. This CDR3 region has 15 residues. Trimming at V came to 2 bases and at J to 2 bases, leaving 6 bases not matched to a gene. Looked up from germline, CDR1 is SGHTA and CDR2 is FQGNSA. The CDR3 reads CASSLKREGPYEQYF. The CDR3 DNA sequence: TGTGCCAGCAGCTTAAAGCGGGAAGGGCCCTACGAGCAGTACTTC.

The rearrangement uses TRBV27 and TRBJ2-7; D may be TRBD2 (6 bases). The CDR3 is 15 residues long. Trimming stripped 5 bases from V and 0 bases from J, with 14 bases between. Germline V CDR1 and CDR2: MNHEY, SMNVEV (reference sequence). CDR3: CASSLMGGSSYEQYF. In DNA, the CDR3 is TGTGCCAGCAGTCTTATGGGGGGTTCCTCCTACGAGCAGTACTTC.

This clone occurred a few times. The V gene is TRBV3-1 (or the pseudogene TRBV3-2), the J gene TRBJ1-1, with a possible D match to TRBD1 (6 bases). With 8 bases removed from V and 4 bases from J, the gap between germline ends came to 17 bases. The CDR3 has 14 amino acids. Germline V lookup: CDR1 LGHDT, CDR2 YNNKEL (reference sequence). CDR3 DNA: TGTGCCAGCGCAGAAGGGGGGATTCGCACTGAAGCTTTCTTT. Amino acids: CASAEGGIRTEAFF.

The CDR3: CSVINRGWEQYF. As DNA, the CDR3 is TGCAGCGTTATAAACAGGGGTTGGGAGCAGTACTTC. This chain links TRBV29-1 with TRBJ2-7; 7 bases are a match to TRBD1. The trim removed 5 bases at V and 7 bases at J, leaving 8 bases unmatched. From germline, CDR1 is SQVTM and CDR2 ANQGSEA. The CDR3 has 12 residues.